One T cell receptor (beta chain) is described in this entry. The sample is drawn from a study of blood T cell repertoires in COVID-19. In the study overall: Specimens from acute and convalescent COVID-19 originated in the United States, Italy and Spain.

Germline CDR1 LNHNV, CDR2 YYDKDF (reference sequence). Trimming removed 1 base at V and 9 bases at J, with 15 bases between. The CDR3 has 14 amino acids. Per the study methods: Amplification of reference gene primers was used by the study to estimate nucleated cell counts. Generated by immunoSEQ multiplex PCR, the TCRdb table keeps only in-frame clones and is missing some. The V and J calls and clone size are taken from that table; D and trimming were inferred from the DNA. The repertoire has about 89,000 clones, roughly 80% of them found once; the top ten carry roughly 21%. Sequencing was performed on peripheral blood. This chain uses TRBV15 with TRBJ1-1; D is possibly TRBD1 (5 bases). This TCR came from a woman at least 80 years old with acute or convalescent COVID-19. The CDR3 loop reads CATSRAGGDLKAFF. The CDR3, as DNA: TGTGCCACCAGCAGAGCCGGGGGGGATCTTAAAGCTTTCTTT.